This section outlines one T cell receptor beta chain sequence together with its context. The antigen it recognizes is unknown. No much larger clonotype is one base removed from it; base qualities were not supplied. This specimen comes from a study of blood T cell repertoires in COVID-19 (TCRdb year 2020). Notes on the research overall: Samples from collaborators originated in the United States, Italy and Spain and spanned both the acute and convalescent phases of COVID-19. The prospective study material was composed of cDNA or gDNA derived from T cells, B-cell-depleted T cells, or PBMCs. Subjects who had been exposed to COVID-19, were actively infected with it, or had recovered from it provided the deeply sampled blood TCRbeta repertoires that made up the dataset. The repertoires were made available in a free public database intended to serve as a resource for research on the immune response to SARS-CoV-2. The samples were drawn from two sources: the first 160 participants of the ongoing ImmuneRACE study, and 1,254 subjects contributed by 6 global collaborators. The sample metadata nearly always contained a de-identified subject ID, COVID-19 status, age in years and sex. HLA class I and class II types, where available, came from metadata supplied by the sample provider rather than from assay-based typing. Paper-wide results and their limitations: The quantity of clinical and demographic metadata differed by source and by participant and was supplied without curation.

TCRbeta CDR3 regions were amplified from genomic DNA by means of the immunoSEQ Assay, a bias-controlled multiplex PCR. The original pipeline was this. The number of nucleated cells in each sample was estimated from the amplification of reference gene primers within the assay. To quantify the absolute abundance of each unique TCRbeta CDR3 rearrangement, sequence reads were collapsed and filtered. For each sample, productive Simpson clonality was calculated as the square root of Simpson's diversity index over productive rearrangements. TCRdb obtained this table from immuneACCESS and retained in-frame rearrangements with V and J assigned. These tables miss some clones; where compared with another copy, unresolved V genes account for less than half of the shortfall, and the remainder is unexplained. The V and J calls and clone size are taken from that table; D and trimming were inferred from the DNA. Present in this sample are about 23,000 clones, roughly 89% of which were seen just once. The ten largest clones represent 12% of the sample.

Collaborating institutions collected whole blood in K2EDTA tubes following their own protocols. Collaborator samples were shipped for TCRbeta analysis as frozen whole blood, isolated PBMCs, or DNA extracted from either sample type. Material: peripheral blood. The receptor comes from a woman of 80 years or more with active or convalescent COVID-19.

The DNA sequence follows: TGTGCCAGCAGTGAAGCGCGGACTAGCGGGGTGGGAAGGGAGTTCTTC. It is translated as CASSEARTSGVGREFF. The chain employs TRBV2 and TRBJ2-1; the central 12 bases match TRBD2. Here V drops 0 bases and J drops 14 bases, and the junction holds 11 bases not matched to any gene. Inclusive of the bounding cysteine and phenylalanine, the CDR3 is 16 residues long. Kept here is only the CDR3 DNA, which spans 48 bases and is read in frame from base 1. CDR1 and CDR2, per the germline V gene, are SNHLY and FYNNEI.